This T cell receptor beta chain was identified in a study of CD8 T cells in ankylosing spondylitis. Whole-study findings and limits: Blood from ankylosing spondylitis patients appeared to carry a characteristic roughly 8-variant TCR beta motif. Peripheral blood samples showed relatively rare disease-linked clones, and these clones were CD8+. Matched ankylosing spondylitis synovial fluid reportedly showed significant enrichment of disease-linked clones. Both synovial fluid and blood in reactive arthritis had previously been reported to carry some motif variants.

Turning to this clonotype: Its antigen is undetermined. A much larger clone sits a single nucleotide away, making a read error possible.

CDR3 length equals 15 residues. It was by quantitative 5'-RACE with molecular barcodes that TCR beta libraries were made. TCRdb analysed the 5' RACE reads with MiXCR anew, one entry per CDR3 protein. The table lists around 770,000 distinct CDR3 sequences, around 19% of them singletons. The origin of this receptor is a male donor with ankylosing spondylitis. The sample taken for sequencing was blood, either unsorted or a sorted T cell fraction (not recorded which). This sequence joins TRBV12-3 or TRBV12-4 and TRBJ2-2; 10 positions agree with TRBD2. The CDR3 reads CASSLVAGGTGDLFF. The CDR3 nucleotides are TGTGCCAGCAGTTTAGTAGCGGGGGGCACCGGGGACCTGTTTTTT.